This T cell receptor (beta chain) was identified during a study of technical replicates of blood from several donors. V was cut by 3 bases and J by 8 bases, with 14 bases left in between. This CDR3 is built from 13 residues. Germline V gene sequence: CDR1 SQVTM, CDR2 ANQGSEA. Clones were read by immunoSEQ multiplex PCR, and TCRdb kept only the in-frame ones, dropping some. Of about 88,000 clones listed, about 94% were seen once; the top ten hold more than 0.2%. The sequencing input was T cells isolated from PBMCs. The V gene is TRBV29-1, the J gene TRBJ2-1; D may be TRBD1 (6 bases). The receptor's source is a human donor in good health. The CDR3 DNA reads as TGCAGCGTTGACGAACCATCAGGGGATGAGCAGTTCTTC. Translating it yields CSVDEPSGDEQFF.